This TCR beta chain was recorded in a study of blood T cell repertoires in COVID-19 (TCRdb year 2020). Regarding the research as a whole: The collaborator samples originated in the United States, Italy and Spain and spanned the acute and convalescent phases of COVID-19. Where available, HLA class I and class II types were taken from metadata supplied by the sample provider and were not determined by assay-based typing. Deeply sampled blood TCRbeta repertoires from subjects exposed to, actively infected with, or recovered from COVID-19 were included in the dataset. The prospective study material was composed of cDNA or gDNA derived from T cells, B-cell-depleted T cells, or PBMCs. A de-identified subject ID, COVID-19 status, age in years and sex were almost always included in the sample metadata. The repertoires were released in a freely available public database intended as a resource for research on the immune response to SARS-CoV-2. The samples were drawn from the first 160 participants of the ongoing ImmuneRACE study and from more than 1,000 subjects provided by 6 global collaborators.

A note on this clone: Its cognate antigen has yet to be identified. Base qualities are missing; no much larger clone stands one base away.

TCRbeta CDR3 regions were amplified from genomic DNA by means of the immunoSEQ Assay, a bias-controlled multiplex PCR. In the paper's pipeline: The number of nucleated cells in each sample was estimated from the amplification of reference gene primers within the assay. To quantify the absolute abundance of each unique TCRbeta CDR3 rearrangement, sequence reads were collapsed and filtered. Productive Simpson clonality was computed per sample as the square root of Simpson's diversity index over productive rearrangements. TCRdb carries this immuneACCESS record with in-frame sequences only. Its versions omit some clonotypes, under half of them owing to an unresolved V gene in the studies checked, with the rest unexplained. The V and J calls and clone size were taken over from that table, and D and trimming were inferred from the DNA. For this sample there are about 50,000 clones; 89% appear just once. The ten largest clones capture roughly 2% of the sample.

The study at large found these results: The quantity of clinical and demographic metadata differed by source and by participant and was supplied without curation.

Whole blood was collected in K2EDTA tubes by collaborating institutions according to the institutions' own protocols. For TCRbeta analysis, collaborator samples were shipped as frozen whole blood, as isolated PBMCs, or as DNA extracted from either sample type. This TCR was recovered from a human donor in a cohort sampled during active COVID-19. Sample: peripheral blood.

The CDR3 here reads CASRLRANTEAFF. In nucleotides, the sequence is TGTGCCAGCAGACTCAGGGCAAACACTGAAGCTTTCTTT. The chain is made from TRBV6-5 and TRBJ1-1; a tentative D call is TRBD1 (5 bases match). Deletion took 6 bases off V and 2 bases off J, with a span of 10 bases between the germline ends. From its cysteine to its phenylalanine, the CDR3 spans 13 amino acids. Only the CDR3 portion is preserved as DNA: 39 bases, with reading frame beginning at the first base. CDR1 and CDR2 (MNHEY, SVGAGI) derive from the germline V gene.